The 9 T cell receptor beta chains below all came from one sample that was sequenced in a study of CD8 T cells in ankylosing spondylitis. Via MiXCR, TCRdb re-called the 5' RACE reads, giving one row per CDR3 protein. The sample shows 250,000 or so distinct CDR3 sequences, under 30% of them seen only once. Sequenced material: blood, either unsorted or a sorted T cell fraction (not recorded which). These receptors were obtained from a male donor with ankylosing spondylitis or in good health (not recorded which).

This chain uses TRBV29-1 with TRBJ2-3; D perhaps matches TRBD2 (5 bases). Germline CDR1 SQVTM, CDR2 ANQGSEA. This CDR3 spans 13 amino acids. V lost 7 bases and J lost 2, with 13 bases in between. In DNA, the CDR3 is TGCAGCGCCGCCGGGGTCGTCACAGATACGCAGTATTTT. Translating gives CSAAGVVTDTQYF.

This clonotype was detected ten times or more. The chain employs TRBV20-1 and TRBJ2-7; no firm D call. With 6 bases removed from V and 4 bases from J, the gap between germline ends came to 10 bases. CDR3 length: 11 residues. CDR1 and CDR2 (germline): DFQATT, SNEGSKA (reference sequence). CDR3 nucleotides: TGCAGTGCACACTTGGAGTACGAGCAGTACTTC. It specifies CSAHLEYEQYF.

Many counts were recorded for this clonotype. The chain is built from TRBV10-3 and TRBJ2-5, with D perhaps TRBD2 (7 bases). CDR3 length equals 13 residues. Germline V gives CDR1 ENHRY, CDR2 SYGVKD. The CDR3 DNA follows: TGTGCTGCTGGGGGGGCGGTTAGGGAGACCCAGTACTTC. Residues: CAAGGAVRETQYF.

V gene TRBV30 combines with J gene TRBJ1-1; maybe TRBD1 (6 bases). Germline CDR1 reads GTSNPN; CDR2 reads SVGIG (reference sequence). V was clipped by 5 bases and J by 3 bases, with 13 bases between them. The CDR3 has 13 amino acids. CDR3 in amino acids: CAWYQGRYTEAFF. The CDR3 DNA reads TGTGCCTGGTACCAGGGGAGGTACACTGAAGCTTTCTTT.

This clonotype was seen more than once but under ten times. The chain employs TRBV20-1 and TRBJ1-1; D perhaps matches TRBD1 (5 bases). The V end lost 6 bases, the J end lost 3 bases, and 11 bases lay between the germline ends. This CDR3 region has 12 residues. Germline V gene lookup returns CDR1 DFQATT and CDR2 SNEGSKA (reference sequence). CDR3 residues: CSAGRWDTEAFF. CDR3 nucleotide sequence: TGCAGTGCGGGACGGTGGGACACTGAAGCTTTCTTT.

The chain's CDR3 is CSAPDRTKNIQYF. DNA for the CDR3: TGCAGTGCCCCGGACAGGACCAAAAACATTCAGTACTTC. The chain links TRBV20-1 to TRBJ2-4, with 7 bases identical to TRBD1. From germline, CDR1 is DFQATT and CDR2 SNEGSKA (reference sequence). The V and J ends lost 6 bases and 2 bases, in that order; junction bases with no gene match: 4. The CDR3 has 13 amino acids.

This clonotype showed up many times. The CDR3 DNA reads TGTGCCAGCAGCTCCCGGGACAGGGAGCTCTACAATGAGCAGTTCTTC. Residues: CASSSRDRELYNEQFF. This chain joins TRBV7-9 and TRBJ2-1, with 9 bases matching TRBD1. The CDR3 contains 16 residues. Looked up from germline, CDR1 is SEHNR and CDR2 is FQNEAQ (reference sequence). V lost 4 bases, J lost 3 bases, and 7 bases stayed unmatched.

The rearrangement links TRBV29-1 to TRBJ1-1, with a possible D match to TRBD1 (6 bases). Germline CDR1 is SQVTM and CDR2 is ANQGSEA. The CDR3 contains 12 residues. V was shortened by 5 bases and J by 5 bases, with 12 bases between the two germline ends. In DNA form, the CDR3 reads TGCAGCGTTACCAGGGGAAATACTGAAGCTTTCTTT. Translating gives CSVTRGNTEAFF.

The chain joins TRBV20-1 to TRBJ2-3; possible D gene TRBD2, 7 bases. This CDR3 has 15 amino acids. The germline CDR1 and CDR2 sequences are DFQATT and SNEGSKA (reference sequence). The V gene lost 1 base and the J gene lost 0 bases, with 11 bases spanning the gap. The CDR3 reads CSARVGGASTDTQYF. The CDR3 DNA follows: TGCAGTGCTAGAGTGGGGGGGGCCAGCACAGATACGCAGTATTTT.